The present TCR beta chain was sequenced within a study of OX40 agonist ivuxolimab in advanced cancers. Notes on the research overall: The costimulatory receptor OX40 (CD134) was targeted by ivuxolimab, a fully human IgG2 agonistic monoclonal antibody. Intravenous ivuxolimab was administered to patients every 2 weeks at six dose levels: 0.01, 0.1, 0.3, 1.5, 3 and 10 mg/kg. The paper reports the monotherapy dose-escalation portion (N of about 47 patients) of the phase I ivuxolimab trial. The dose-escalation cohort was about 83% male with a mean age of around 64 years, ranging from roughly 20 to 80. Prior anti-PD-1, anti-PD-L1 or anti-CTLA-4 therapy was permitted, and checkpoint inhibitors had been received by more than 35% of dose-escalation patients. Of the roughly 52 dose-escalation patients, hepatocellular carcinoma was present in roughly 19, melanoma in roughly 15, renal cell carcinoma in 9 and head and neck cancer in 9. Partial responses occurred in three dose-escalation patients: two with cutaneous melanoma and one with hepatocellular carcinoma. Peripheral TCRbeta sequencing was intended to test whether TCR sequence diversity was altered and clonal T-cell expansion was caused by ivuxolimab. General findings and caveats noted by the study authors: After ivuxolimab, CD8+ T cells had more expanded clones than CD4+ T cells on average. Low levels of normalized T-cell clonal expansion were also seen in some nonresponding patients. At doses from 0.1 to 3.0 mg/kg, clonal expansion was seen in both CD4+ and CD8+ blood T cells between baseline and week 6. The antigen specificity of the peripheral T cells that underwent clonal expansion was not determined. Partial responders in the 0.1-3.0 mg/kg groups had among the lowest normalized peripheral clonal expansion, especially among CD8+ T cells.

Regarding this clone: Its antigen remains unidentified. No clone much larger than this one lies a single base away; base qualities are absent.

CDR1 and CDR2 were assigned from the germline V gene (reference sequence) as LNHNV and YYDKDF. After removal of 0 bases from V and 7 bases from J, the junction retains 6 bases not matched to a gene. CDR3 length: 15 amino acids, cysteine to phenylalanine. Of all the DNA, just the CDR3 is kept, 45 bases in frame from base 1. The trial excluded patients who had a history of autoimmune disease or were on systemic immunosuppression. Peripheral blood for TCR sequencing was drawn from every dose cohort at baseline, at cycle 4 day 1 and at cycle 7 day 1. Samples came from an open-label, multicenter, first-in-human phase I dose-escalation trial of ivuxolimab. Adults with locally advanced or metastatic melanoma, renal cell carcinoma, hepatocellular carcinoma or head and neck squamous cell carcinoma were enrolled in the trial. CD4+ and CD8+ T cells were sorted separately from peripheral blood before TCR sequencing.

To sequence the TCRbeta CDR3 region, genomic DNA was isolated from the sorted cells. TCRbeta CDR3 regions were sequenced using the immunoSEQ Assay. TCRdb obtained this table from immuneACCESS and retained in-frame rearrangements with V and J assigned. These tables miss some clones; where compared with another copy, unresolved V genes account for less than half of the shortfall, and the remainder is unexplained. Counted in this sample were some 83,000 clones; 70% to 90% of them appeared once. The ten top clones hold approximately 6.5% of the sample. This TCR was recovered from an adult with an advanced solid tumor such as melanoma, head and neck, liver or kidney cancer. This specimen consisted of CD4+ or CD8+ T cells sorted from blood, obtained in a trial of the OX40 agonist ivuxolimab. The chain couples TRBV15 to TRBJ1-5, with 7 central nucleotides matching TRBD1. The CDR3 here reads CATSRDRAGGQPQHF. The DNA is as follows: TGTGCCACCAGCAGAGATCGGGCAGGGGGACAGCCCCAGCATTTT. With the rest looked up from the reference TRBV15 and TRBJ1-5 genes rather than sequenced, the full variable domain is DAMVIQNPRYQVTQFGKPVTLSCSQTLNHNVMYWYQQKSSQAPKLLFHYYDKDFNNEADTPDNFQSRRPNTSFCFLDIRSPGLGDTAMYLCATSRDRAGGQPQHFGDGTRLSIL.